The clone carrying this T cell receptor (beta chain) showed up just a few times. The data were taken from a study of blood T cell repertoires in COVID-19. At the level of the study: The samples span acute and convalescent COVID-19 from the United States, Italy and Spain. PBMCs, B-cell-depleted T cells, or T cells provided the cDNA or gDNA that made up the material.

Trimming cost V 2 bases and J 5 bases; bases outside gene matches: 13. Germline V gene data show CDR1 as MDHEN and CDR2 as SYDVKM. The CDR3 has 18 residues. Authors' data handling: Amplification with reference gene primers provided the estimates of nucleated cell counts. Data came from immunoSEQ multiplex PCR; TCRdb stores just in-frame clones and leaves some out. V, J and clone size were drawn from that table, and D and trimming were deduced from the DNA. The repertoire has 70,000 to 95,000 clones, roughly 90% of them found once; the top ten carry about 2.5%. Seattle cases were enrolled at active infection and followed longitudinally.

This chain connects TRBV28 to TRBJ2-3; 10 bases fit TRBD2. This TCR came from a man in his fifties or sixties with COVID-19, enrolled during active disease. The sequenced material came from peripheral blood. The CDR3 DNA sequence: TGTGCCAGCAGTTTACCTCCCAGGAGCGGGGGGGAGATAGATACGCAGTATTTT. Protein: CASSLPPRSGGEIDTQYF.